A selection of T cell receptor beta chains follows, all from one sample in a study of T cells in localized non-small cell lung cancer. The protocol was immunoSEQ multiplex PCR, while the TCRdb copy is restricted to in-frame clones and leaves out a portion. The data contain approximately 24,000 clones, over 70% of them singletons. This specimen consisted of peripheral blood, obtained before any cancer treatment. These TCRs come from a man aged 35 to 69 with stage III squamous cell lung carcinoma. The CDR3 runs from the conserved cysteine through the conserved F or W. A D gene is named only where the DNA matches it firmly. Only part of the rows carry a size: once, few, many, or a class if the clone is expanded.

TRBJ1-1,-,-,TRBV7-9,14,TGTGCCAGCAGCTCCCGACGTTGGAACACTGAAGCTTTCTTT,CASSSRRWNTEAFF
TRBJ2-3,TRBD1,once,TRBV4-1,15,TGCGCCAGCAGCCAAGCGGCAGGGGGCGCAGATACGCAGTATTTT,CASSQAAGGADTQYF
TRBJ2-1,TRBD2,once,TRBV7-3,14,TGTGCCAGCAGCCCCGGGAGACTAGCGGATGAGCAGTTCTTC,CASSPGRLADEQFF
TRBJ1-5,-,-,TRBV19,11,TGTGCCAGTAGTCTTGGGGTGGCCCAGCATTTT,CASSLGVAQHF
TRBJ1-5,-,once,TRBV2,16,TGTGCCAGCTATACATCGGCGCAGGGGAATGCTCAGCCCCAGCATTTT,CASYTSAQGNAQPQHF
TRBJ2-1,-,-,TRBV11-1,18,TGTGCCAGCAGCCACGGCCGACCCGGTCGACAGGAATACAATGAGCAGTTCTTC,CASSHGRPGRQEYNEQFF
TRBJ1-2,TRBD1,-,TRBV5-6,14,TGTGCCAGCAGCCTTCCTAGACAGGGGTACGGCTACACCTTC,CASSLPRQGYGYTF
TRBJ1-5,-,-,TRBV12-5,13,TGTGCTAGTGGTTCGACAAGCAATCAGCCCCAGCATTTT,CASGSTSNQPQHF
TRBJ2-3,-,-,TRBV5-1,16,TGCGCCAGCAGCCCATCCCTGGGGGCGCCCCCAGATACGCAGTATTTT,CASSPSLGAPPDTQYF
TRBJ2-7,-,-,TRBV5-6,15,TGTGCCAGCAGCCTCCGGGACGGACCCTCCTACGAGCAGTACTTC,CASSLRDGPSYEQYF
TRBJ1-2,TRBD1,-,TRBV19,14,TGTGCCAGTAGTTTCGGACAGGGGGCGAGCGGCTACACCTTC,CASSFGQGASGYTF
TRBJ2-2,-,-,TRBV7-3,15,TGTGCCAGCAGCTTAAGTCAGGGAGGTACCGGGGAGCTGTTTTTT,CASSLSQGGTGELFF
TRBJ1-1,-,-,TRBV7-9,9,TGTGCCAGCAGGGGTAGGGCTTTCTTT,CASRGRAFF
TRBJ2-1,-,-,TRBV6-4,15,TGTGCCAGCAGTCCTGACGGTGGCTCCTACAATGAGCAGTTCTTC,CASSPDGGSYNEQFF
TRBJ2-1,TRBD1,few,TRBV7-8,15,TGTGCCAGCAGCTTTAGGCAGGGGGTCAATTTATTCCAGTTCTTC,CASSFRQGVNLFQFF
TRBJ2-3,-,-,TRBV7-3,14,TGTGCCAGCAGCCGCGGGTCTTGGGACGGGACGCAGTATTTT,CASSRGSWDGTQYF
TRBJ2-7,TRBD1,-,TRBV28,13,TGTGCCAGCACCGGGACAGGGAGATACGAGCAGTACTTC,CASTGTGRYEQYF
TRBJ2-5,TRBD1,-,TRBV30,15,TGTGCCTGGACGGCGGGGACAGGGGGCATAGAGACCCAGTACTTC,CAWTAGTGGIETQYF
TRBJ2-3,TRBD2,-,TRBV5-1,17,TGCGCCAGCAGCTTGCCCCTAGCGGGGGAAACCACAGATACGCAGTATTTT,CASSLPLAGETTDTQYF
TRBJ2-1,-,-,TRBV7-2,16,TGTGCCAGCAGCTTAGGGGGCAGTTTTAGACCTAATGAGCAGTTCTTC,CASSLGGSFRPNEQFF
TRBJ2-2,-,-,TRBV9,14,TGTGCCAGCAGCGTAGGCACGAACACCGGGGAGCTGTTTTTT,CASSVGTNTGELFF
TRBJ1-4,-,-,TRBV6-5,15,TGTGCCAGCAGTTACTCCGGTGTTTTGAATGAAAAACTGTTTTTT,CASSYSGVLNEKLFF
TRBJ2-6,-,-,TRBV9,16,TGTGCCAGCAGCGCATTAGACAGATCTGGGGCCAACGTCCTGACTTTC,CASSALDRSGANVLTF
TRBJ2-2,TRBD1,-,TRBV5-8,16,TGTGCCAGCAGCCCAGGACAGGTGTCGAACACCGGGGAGCTGTTTTTT,CASSPGQVSNTGELFF
TRBJ2-3,-,-,TRBV21-1,14,TGTGCCAGCACTTGTGGCAGGGGTACAGATACGCAGTATTTT,CASTCGRGTDTQYF
TRBJ1-2,TRBD1,-,TRBV7-8,14,TGTGCCAGCAGCCTCGACAGGGCCCGCTGGGGCTACACCTTC,CASSLDRARWGYTF
TRBJ1-2,-,-,TRBV2,14,TGTGCCAGCAGTGAAGGGCAGGGAACTGATGGCTACACCTTC,CASSEGQGTDGYTF
TRBJ2-2,-,-,TRBV30,13,TGTGCCTGGACCTCGGGAGTGGACGGGGAGCTGTTTTTT,CAWTSGVDGELFF
TRBJ2-2,TRBD1,-,TRBV10-1,16,TGCGCCAGCAGTGACCCGGGGACAGGGAGCACCGGGGAGCTGTTTTTT,CASSDPGTGSTGELFF
TRBJ2-3,TRBD2,-,TRBV7-2,15,TGTGCCAGCAGCTTAGTACTAGCGGGGGAAGATACGCAGTATTTT,CASSLVLAGEDTQYF
TRBJ2-7,TRBD1,-,TRBV7-2,15,TGTGCCAGCAGCTTAGCTCCACAGGGGGCCTACGAGCAGTACTTC,CASSLAPQGAYEQYF
TRBJ2-5,-,-,TRBV10-2,14,TGCGCCAGCAGTGTGGCGGGGCTTGGGGAGACCCAGTACTTC,CASSVAGLGETQYF
TRBJ1-2,-,-,TRBV7-8,15,TGTGCCAGCAGCTTAGCGGGGACCGTGAAAAATGGCTACACCTTC,CASSLAGTVKNGYTF
TRBJ2-2,-,-,TRBV7-3,16,TGTGCCAGCAGCTTTTATAGCGGAACGAACACCGGGGAGCTGTTTTTT,CASSFYSGTNTGELFF
TRBJ1-3,-,-,TRBV11-2,12,TGTGCCAGCAGCTTAAATACCCTGACCATATATTTT,CASSLNTLTIYF
TRBJ1-1,-,-,TRBV6-6,12,TGTGCCAGCAGTCGACAGAACACTGAAGCTTTCTTT,CASSRQNTEAFF
TRBJ1-1,-,-,TRBV18,13,TGTGCCAGCTCACCTGGCAGCCTCACTGAAGCTTTCTTT,CASSPGSLTEAFF
TRBJ2-1,-,-,TRBV7-8,15,TGTGCCAGCAGCTATATGCCAGGCCTCTACAATGAGCAGTTCTTC,CASSYMPGLYNEQFF
TRBJ1-5,-,-,TRBV30,11,TGTGCCTGGGGGGGGTGGCAGCCCCAGCATTTT,CAWGGWQPQHF
TRBJ1-1,-,-,TRBV19,13,TGTGCCAGTAGTGTACGAGATAGCACTGAAGCTTTCTTT,CASSVRDSTEAFF
TRBJ1-5,-,once,TRBV6-5,14,TGTGCCAGCAGTTACGTCGGGGGCAATCAGCCCCAGCATTTT,CASSYVGGNQPQHF
TRBJ2-5,-,-,TRBV9,13,TGTGCCAGCAGCGTAGATTCAGGGGAGACCAAGTACTTC,CASSVDSGETKYF
TRBJ1-4,-,-,TRBV7-9,14,TGTGCCAGCAGCTTAGGGCGGACGAATGAAAAACTGTTTTTT,CASSLGRTNEKLFF
TRBJ2-7,-,once,TRBV27,15,TGTGCCAGCAGTCCGAGGACAGTAGACGCCTACGAGCAGTACTTC,CASSPRTVDAYEQYF
TRBJ2-1,TRBD2,-,TRBV5-5,15,TGTGCCAGCAGCTTTAGCGGGAGAGGGTACAATGAGCAGTTCTTC,CASSFSGRGYNEQFF
TRBJ2-7,-,few,TRBV28,14,TGTGCCAGCAGCATGTACTCCGGGATTGGCGAGCAGTACTTC,CASSMYSGIGEQYF
TRBJ1-3,TRBD1,-,TRBV4-1,18,TGCGCCAGCAGCCACCCTAGCGGACAGGCGATCTCTGGAAACACCATATATTTT,CASSHPSGQAISGNTIYF